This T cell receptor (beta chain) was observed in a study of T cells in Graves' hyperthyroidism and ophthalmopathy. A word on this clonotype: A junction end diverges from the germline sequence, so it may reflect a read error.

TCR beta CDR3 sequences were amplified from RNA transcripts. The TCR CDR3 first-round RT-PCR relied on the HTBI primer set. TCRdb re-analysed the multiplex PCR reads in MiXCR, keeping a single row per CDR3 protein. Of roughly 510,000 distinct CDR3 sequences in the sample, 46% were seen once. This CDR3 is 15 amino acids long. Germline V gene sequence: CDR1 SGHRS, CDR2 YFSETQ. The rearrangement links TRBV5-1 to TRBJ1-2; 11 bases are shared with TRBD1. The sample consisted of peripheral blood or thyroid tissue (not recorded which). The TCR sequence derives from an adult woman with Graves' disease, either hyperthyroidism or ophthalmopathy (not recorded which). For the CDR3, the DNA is TGTGCCAGCTCGCCAGGACAGGGGGCTATCTATGGCTACACCTTC. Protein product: CASSPGQGAIYGYTF.